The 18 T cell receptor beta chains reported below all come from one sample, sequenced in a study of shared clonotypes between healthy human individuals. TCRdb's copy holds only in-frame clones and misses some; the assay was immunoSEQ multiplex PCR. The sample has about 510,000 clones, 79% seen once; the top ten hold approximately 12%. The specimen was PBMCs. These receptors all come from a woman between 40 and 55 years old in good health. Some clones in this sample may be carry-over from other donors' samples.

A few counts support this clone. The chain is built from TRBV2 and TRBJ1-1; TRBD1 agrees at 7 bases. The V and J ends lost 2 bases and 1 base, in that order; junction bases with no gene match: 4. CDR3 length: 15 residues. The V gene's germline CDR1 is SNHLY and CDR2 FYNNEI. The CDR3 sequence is CASSELTGRNTEAFF. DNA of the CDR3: TGTGCCAGCAGTGAACTGACAGGGCGGAACACTGAAGCTTTCTTT.

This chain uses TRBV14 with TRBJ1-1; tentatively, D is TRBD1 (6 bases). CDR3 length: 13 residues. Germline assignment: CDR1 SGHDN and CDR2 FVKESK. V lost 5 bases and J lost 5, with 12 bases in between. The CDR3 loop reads CASSGTGSTEAFF. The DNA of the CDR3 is TGTGCCAGCAGCGGAACAGGGAGTACTGAAGCTTTCTTT.

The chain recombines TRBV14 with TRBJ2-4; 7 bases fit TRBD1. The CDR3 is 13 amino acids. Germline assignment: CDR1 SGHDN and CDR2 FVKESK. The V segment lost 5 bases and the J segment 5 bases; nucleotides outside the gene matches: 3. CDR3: CASSDRVQNIQYF. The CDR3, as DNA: TGTGCCAGCAGCGACAGGGTCCAAAACATTCAGTACTTC.

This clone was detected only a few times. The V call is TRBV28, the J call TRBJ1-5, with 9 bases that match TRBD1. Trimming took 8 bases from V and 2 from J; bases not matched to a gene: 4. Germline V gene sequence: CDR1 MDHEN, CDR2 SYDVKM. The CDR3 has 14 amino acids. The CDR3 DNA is TGTGCCAGCGCTACAGGGGGCGGCAATCAGCCCCAGCATTTT. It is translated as CASATGGGNQPQHF.

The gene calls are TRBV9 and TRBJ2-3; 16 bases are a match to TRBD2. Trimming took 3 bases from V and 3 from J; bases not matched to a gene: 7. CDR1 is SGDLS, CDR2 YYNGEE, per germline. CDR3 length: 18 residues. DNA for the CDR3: TGTGCCAGCAGCGCGGGGACTAGCGGGAGGGGTTGGACAGATACGCAGTATTTT. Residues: CASSAGTSGRGWTDTQYF. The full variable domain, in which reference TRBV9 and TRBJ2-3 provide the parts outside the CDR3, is DSGVTQTPKHLITATGQRVTLRCSPRSGDLSVYWYQQSLDQGLQFLIQYYNGEERAKGNILERFSAQQFPDLHSELNLSSLELGDSALYFCASSAGTSGRGWTDTQYFGPGTRLTVL.

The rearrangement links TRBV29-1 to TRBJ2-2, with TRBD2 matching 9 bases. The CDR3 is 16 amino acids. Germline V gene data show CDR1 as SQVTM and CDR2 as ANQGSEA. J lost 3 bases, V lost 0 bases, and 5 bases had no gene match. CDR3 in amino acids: CSVEDHIAGDTGELFF. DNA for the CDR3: TGCAGCGTTGAAGATCATATAGCGGGAGACACCGGGGAGCTGTTTTTT.

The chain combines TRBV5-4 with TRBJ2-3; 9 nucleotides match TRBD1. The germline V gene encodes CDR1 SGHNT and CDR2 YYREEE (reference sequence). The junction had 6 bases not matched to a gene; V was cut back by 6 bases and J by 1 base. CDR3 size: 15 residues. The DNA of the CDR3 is TGTGCCAGCACAAACCGGGACAGGGGCACAGATACGCAGTATTTT. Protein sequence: CASTNRDRGTDTQYF.

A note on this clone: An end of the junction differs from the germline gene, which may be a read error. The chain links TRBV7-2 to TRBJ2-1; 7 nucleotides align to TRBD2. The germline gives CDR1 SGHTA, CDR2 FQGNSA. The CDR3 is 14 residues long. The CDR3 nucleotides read TGTGCCGGCAGCTTAGAAGGGCGGGAGACATCTCCGTTCTTC. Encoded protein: CAGSLEGRETSPFF.

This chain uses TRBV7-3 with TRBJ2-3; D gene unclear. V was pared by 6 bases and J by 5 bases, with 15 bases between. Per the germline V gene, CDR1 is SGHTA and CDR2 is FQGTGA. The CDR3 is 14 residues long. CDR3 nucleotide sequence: TGTGCCAGCAGTTCCCTAGGGTCCTTAGATACGCAGTATTTT. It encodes CASSSLGSLDTQYF.

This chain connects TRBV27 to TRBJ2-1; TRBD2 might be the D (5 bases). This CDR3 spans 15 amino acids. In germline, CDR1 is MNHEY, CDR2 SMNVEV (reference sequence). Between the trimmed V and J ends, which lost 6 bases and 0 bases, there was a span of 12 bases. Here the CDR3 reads CASRGGEGSYNEQFF. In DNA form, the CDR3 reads TGTGCCAGCAGGGGCGGAGAGGGCTCCTACAATGAGCAGTTCTTC.

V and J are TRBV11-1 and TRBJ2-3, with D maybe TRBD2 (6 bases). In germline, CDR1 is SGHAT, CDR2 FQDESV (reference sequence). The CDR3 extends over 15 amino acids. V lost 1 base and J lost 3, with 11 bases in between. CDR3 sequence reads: CASSLDRGKTDTQYF. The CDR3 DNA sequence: TGTGCCAGCAGCTTAGACCGCGGGAAGACAGATACGCAGTATTTT.

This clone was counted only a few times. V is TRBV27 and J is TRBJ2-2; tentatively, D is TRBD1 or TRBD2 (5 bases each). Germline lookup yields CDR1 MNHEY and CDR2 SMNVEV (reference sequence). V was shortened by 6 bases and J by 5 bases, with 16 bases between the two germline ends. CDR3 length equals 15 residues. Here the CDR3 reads CASSLEAWGTGELFF. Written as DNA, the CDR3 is TGTGCCAGCAGCTTGGAGGCTTGGGGGACCGGGGAGCTGTTTTTT.

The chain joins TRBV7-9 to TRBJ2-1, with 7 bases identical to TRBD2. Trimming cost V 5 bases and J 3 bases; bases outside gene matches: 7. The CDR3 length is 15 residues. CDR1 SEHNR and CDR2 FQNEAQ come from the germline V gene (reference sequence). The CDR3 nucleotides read TGTGCCAGCAGCGATCCTCCTAGCGGCTACAATGAGCAGTTCTTC. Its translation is CASSDPPSGYNEQFF. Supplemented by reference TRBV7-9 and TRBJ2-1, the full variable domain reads DTGVSQNPRHKITKRGQNVTFRCDPISEHNRLYWYRQTLGQGPEFLTYFQNEAQLEKSRLLSDRFSAERPKGSFSTLEIQRTEQGDSAMYLCASSDPPSGYNEQFFGPGTRLTVL.

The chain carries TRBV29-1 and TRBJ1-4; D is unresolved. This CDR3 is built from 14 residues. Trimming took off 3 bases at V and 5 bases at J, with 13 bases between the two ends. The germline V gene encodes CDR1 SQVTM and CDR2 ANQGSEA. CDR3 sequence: CSVELAGANEKLFF. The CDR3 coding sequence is TGCAGCGTTGAGTTGGCAGGAGCAAATGAAAAACTGTTTTTT.

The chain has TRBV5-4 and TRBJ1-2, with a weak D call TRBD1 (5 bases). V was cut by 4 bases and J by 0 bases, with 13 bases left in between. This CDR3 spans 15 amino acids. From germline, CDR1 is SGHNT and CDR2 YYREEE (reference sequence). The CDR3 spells CASSPGTFPNYGYTF. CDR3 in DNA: TGTGCCAGCAGCCCGGGGACTTTTCCTAACTATGGCTACACCTTC.

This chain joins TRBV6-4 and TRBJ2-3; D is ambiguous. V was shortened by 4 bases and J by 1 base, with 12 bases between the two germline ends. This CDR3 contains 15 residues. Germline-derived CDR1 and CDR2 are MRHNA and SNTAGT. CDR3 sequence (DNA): TGTGCCAGCAGTGTACGGTCCTCTGGCACAGATACGCAGTATTTT. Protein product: CASSVRSSGTDTQYF.

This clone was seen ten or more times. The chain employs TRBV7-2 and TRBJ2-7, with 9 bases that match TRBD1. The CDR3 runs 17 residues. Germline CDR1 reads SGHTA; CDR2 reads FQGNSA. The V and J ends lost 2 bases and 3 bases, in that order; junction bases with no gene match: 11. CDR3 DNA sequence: TGTGCCAGCAGCTTATGGCCCCCGGGACAGGGTATCTACGAGCAGTACTTC. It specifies CASSLWPPGQGIYEQYF.

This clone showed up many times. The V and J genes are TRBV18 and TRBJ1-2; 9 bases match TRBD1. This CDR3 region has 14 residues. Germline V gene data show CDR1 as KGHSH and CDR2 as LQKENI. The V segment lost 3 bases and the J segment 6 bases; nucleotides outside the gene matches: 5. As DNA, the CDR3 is TGTGCCAGCTCACCGGGCACAGGGGGCAATGGCTACACCTTC. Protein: CASSPGTGGNGYTF.